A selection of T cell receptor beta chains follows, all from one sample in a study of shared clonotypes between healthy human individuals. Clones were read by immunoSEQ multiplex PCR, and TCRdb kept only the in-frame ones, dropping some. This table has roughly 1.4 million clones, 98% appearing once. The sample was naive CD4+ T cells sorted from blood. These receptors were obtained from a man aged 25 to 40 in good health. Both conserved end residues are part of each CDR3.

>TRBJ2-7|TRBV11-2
CASSLQGTLGEQYF
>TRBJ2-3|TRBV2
CASSQDRGLTQYF
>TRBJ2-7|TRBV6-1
CASRMGGPHYEQYF
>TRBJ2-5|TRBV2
CANFRDFQETQYF
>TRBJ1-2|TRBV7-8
CASSLAGALNYGYTF
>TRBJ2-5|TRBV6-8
CASSYSPLQETQYF
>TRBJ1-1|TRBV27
CASSLQRHTEAFF
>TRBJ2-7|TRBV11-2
CASGAGVDYEQYF
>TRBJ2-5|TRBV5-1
CASSLGTGGALEETQYF
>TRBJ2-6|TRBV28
CASSSQGSGANVLTF
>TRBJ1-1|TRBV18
CASSPSGQGKVAFF
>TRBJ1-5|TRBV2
CASSKDQPQHF
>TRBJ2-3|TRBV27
CASSSRAGHTQYF
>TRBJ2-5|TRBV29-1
CSAESGSETQYF
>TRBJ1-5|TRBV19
CASSVAGRGFNQPQHF
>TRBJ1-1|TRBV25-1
CASSALGPNTEAFF